The entry below gives a single T cell receptor beta chain sequence along with its context. This CDR3 comprises 12 residues. Trimming took 7 bases from V and 16 from J; bases not matched to a gene: 14. Germline V lookup: CDR1 SGHTS, CDR2 YDEGEE. This specimen belongs to a study of cytomegalovirus exposure and HLA in healthy donors. The PCR used 60 Vbeta and 13 Jbeta primers. The table came from immunoSEQ multiplex PCR; TCRdb's copy has only in-frame clones and leaves some out. The sample consists of 65,000 to 75,000 clones, 55% to 75% of them appearing once. Sequenced sample: PBMCs. The receptor comes from a man in his forties in good health and CMV-seropositive. The V call is TRBV5-8, the J call TRBJ2-1; TRBD1 matches 7 bases. Here the CDR3 reads CASGPDRDSEFF. CDR3 sequence (DNA): TGTGCCAGCGGACCCGACAGGGATTCTGAATTCTTC. Full variable domain (outside the CDR3, taken from reference TRBV5-8 and TRBJ2-1): EAGVTQSPTHLIKTRGQQATLRCSPISGHTSVYWYQQALGLGLQFLLWYDEGEERNRGNFPPRFSGRQFPNYSSELNVNALELEDSALYLCASGPDRDSEFFGPGTRLTVL.